These 31 T cell receptor beta chains came from one sample sequenced in a study. TCRdb recomputed calls from the RT-PCR reads with MiXCR, one row per CDR3 protein. The repertoire holds hundreds of thousands of distinct CDR3 sequences, approximately 15% seen once, with around 3.3% in the top ten. The source material was memory CD4+ T cells from blood. The receptors here all came from a female donor in good health, serving as a healthy control.

This clonotype was observed at least ten times. The chain joins TRBV7-2 to TRBJ2-1, with D tentatively TRBD2 (6 bases). This CDR3 contains 16 residues. From germline, CDR1 is SGHTA and CDR2 FQGNSA. The V end lost 7 bases, the J end lost 0 bases, and 16 bases lay between the germline ends. The CDR3 sequence: CASTSEGRYSYNEQFF. The CDR3, as DNA: TGTGCCAGCACCTCGGAGGGCCGATACTCCTACAATGAGCAGTTCTTC.

This clonotype appeared a few times. V is TRBV7-3 and J is TRBJ1-3; the D is unclear. V shed 1 base and J shed 1 base, with 11 bases lying between them. The V gene's germline CDR1 is SGHTA and CDR2 FQGTGA. The length of the CDR3 is 16 residues. This chain's CDR3 is CASSLNGPQSGNTIYF. The CDR3 DNA follows: TGTGCCAGCAGCTTAAACGGGCCACAATCTGGAAACACCATATATTTT.

This sequence joins TRBV28 and TRBJ2-7; TRBD2 agrees at 13 bases. This CDR3 contains 15 residues. Germline V gives CDR1 MDHEN, CDR2 SYDVKM. Germline trimming cut 5 bases from V and 4 bases from J; bases unmatched to any gene: 5. CDR3 sequence reads: CASSLTTSGRYEQYF. Here the CDR3 DNA reads TGTGCCAGCAGTCTCACGACTAGCGGGAGGTACGAGCAGTACTTC.

This clonotype has ten or more counts. Written as DNA, the CDR3 is TGTGCCAGCAGTTCGTCATACCGGGACGGGGGATACAATGAGCAGTTCTTC. Amino acids: CASSSSYRDGGYNEQFF. This chain connects TRBV6-9 to TRBJ2-1, with D tentatively TRBD2 (6 bases). This CDR3 has 17 residues. Deletions cut 4 bases from V and 4 bases from J, with 20 bases between. Germline-derived CDR1 and CDR2 are MNHGY and SVAAGI.

This clonotype was observed many times. The chain uses TRBV20-1 and TRBJ2-3; the match to TRBD2 covers 8 bases. Germline-derived CDR1 and CDR2 are DFQATT and SNEGSKA (reference sequence). The V gene end was trimmed by 5 bases and the J gene end by 6 bases; junction bases not matched to a gene: 10. The CDR3 is 14 residues long. CDR3 sequence (DNA): TGCAGTGCTCCTCTAGCGTCGGGAGGGGATACGCAGTATTTT. Protein: CSAPLASGGDTQYF.

In this sample, this clonotype turned up many times. The J gene is TRBJ2-2, the V gene TRBV29-1; weak D call: TRBD2 (6 bases). This CDR3 contains 13 residues. V lost 4 bases and J lost 6, with 12 bases in between. Germline V CDR1 and CDR2: SQVTM, ANQGSEA. The CDR3 here is CSVVLGGPGELFF. The CDR3 bases are TGCAGCGTTGTCTTGGGGGGTCCCGGGGAGCTGTTTTTT.

The rearrangement links TRBV20-1 to TRBJ2-1; 12 nucleotides align to TRBD2. This CDR3 is 15 amino acids long. Losses at the gene ends were 0 bases for V and 8 bases for J; bases not matched to a gene: 5. The germline V gene encodes CDR1 DFQATT and CDR2 SNEGSKA (reference sequence). Here the CDR3 DNA reads TGCAGTGCTAGAGAGGGACTAGCGGGCCCCCATGAGCAGTTCTTC. It is translated as CSAREGLAGPHEQFF.

This clonotype was detected many times. The chain links TRBV7-2 to TRBJ2-5; a weak D match, TRBD1 (6 bases). V shed 5 bases and J shed 2 bases, with 12 bases lying between them. Germline CDR1 reads SGHTA; CDR2 reads FQGNSA. The CDR3 runs to 14 residues. The CDR3 here is CASSLGTTQETQYF. The CDR3 region has the DNA TGTGCCAGCAGCCTTGGGACAACACAAGAGACCCAGTACTTC.

This clonotype was detected only a few times. The V call is TRBV27, the J call TRBJ2-7; D is perhaps TRBD1 or TRBD2 (5 bases each). The CDR3 runs 13 residues. Trimming stripped 5 bases from V and 6 bases from J, with 14 bases between. The germline V gene has CDR1 MNHEY and CDR2 SMNVEV (reference sequence). CDR3 sequence reads: CASSPPGGTEQYF. CDR3 sequence (DNA): TGTGCCAGCAGTCCACCTGGTGGGACCGAGCAGTACTTC.

This clonotype appeared a few times. The chain recombines TRBV5-1 with TRBJ2-4; 7 positions agree with TRBD1. Germline CDR1 is SGHRS and CDR2 is YFSETQ. V lost 1 base to trimming and J lost 8 bases; unmatched junction nucleotides: 9. This CDR3 has 15 residues. In DNA, the CDR3 is TGCGCCAGCAGCTTGATTGAGACAGGGTCATACATTCAGTACTTC. It specifies CASSLIETGSYIQYF.

This clonotype appeared many times. J is TRBJ2-5 and V is TRBV29-1; 12 nucleotides match TRBD2. The V segment lost 6 bases and the J segment 4 bases; nucleotides outside the gene matches: 6. Looked up from germline, CDR1 is SQVTM and CDR2 is ANQGSEA. The CDR3 is 14 residues long. CDR3 loop: CSVPTSGSVETQYF. The CDR3 nucleotides read TGCAGCGTCCCGACTAGCGGGAGCGTAGAGACCCAGTACTTC.

Worth noting for this clonotype: At one end the junction does not follow the germline gene, possibly because of a read error. The chain is built from TRBV4-1 and TRBJ2-2, with TRBD2 matching over 8 bases. The CDR3 consists of 18 residues. Germline CDR1 MGHRA, CDR2 YSYEKL. CDR3 loop: CASSRRAGAGANTGELFF. CDR3 DNA: TGCGCCAGCAGCCGACGAGCGGGGGCGGGAGCGAATACCGGGGAGCTGTTTTTT.

This clonotype showed up just a few times. This chain uses TRBV4-3 with TRBJ1-1; weak D call: TRBD1 (6 bases). CDR1 and CDR2 from the germline V gene are LGHNA and YSLEER. Trimming stripped 1 base from V and 2 bases from J, with 11 bases between. This CDR3 region has 15 residues. As DNA, the CDR3 is TGCGCCAGCAGCCAAGCCGCAGGGGAAAACACTGAAGCTTTCTTT. Residues: CASSQAAGENTEAFF.

The table lists this clonotype with many counts. This rearrangement joins TRBV4-2 to TRBJ2-5; possible D gene TRBD1, 6 bases. V gave up 6 bases and J gave up 5 bases, with 43 bases separating them. Germline lookup yields CDR1 LGHNA and CDR2 YNFKEQ. The CDR3 has 23 residues. The CDR3 here is CASSKDYVDRSALRGYKKETQYF. CDR3 in DNA: TGTGCCAGCAGTAAAGACTACGTGGACCGTTCCGCCCTGAGGGGGTACAAAAAGGAGACCCAGTACTTC.

This clonotype occurred once. This chain uses TRBV6-2 or TRBV6-3 with TRBJ2-3; 10 nucleotides line up with TRBD2. Germline V CDR1 and CDR2: MNHEY, SVGEGT. The V segment lost 3 bases and the J segment 3 bases; nucleotides outside the gene matches: 3. The CDR3 consists of 15 residues. CDR3 DNA: TGTGCCAGCAGTTATTGGGGACTAGCGACAGATACGCAGTATTTT. It specifies CASSYWGLATDTQYF.

The rearrangement joins TRBV4-1 to TRBJ1-5; D is ambiguous. CDR3 length equals 15 residues. Per germline, CDR1 MGHRA and CDR2 YSYEKL. V gave up 0 bases and J gave up 7 bases, with 13 bases separating them. The chain's CDR3 is CASSQDRGSGQPQHF. CDR3 in DNA: TGCGCCAGCAGCCAAGACCGCGGCTCAGGACAGCCCCAGCATTTT.

In its sample, this clonotype was seen many times. The chain employs TRBV12-3 or TRBV12-4 and TRBJ2-2; D gene uncertain. The germline V and J ends were trimmed by 11 bases and 1 base, with 8 bases remaining between them. CDR3 length: 12 amino acids. The CDR3 region is CAGNRNTGELFF. CDR3 DNA sequence: TGTGCCGGTAACAGGAACACCGGGGAGCTGTTTTTT.

This clonotype occurred many times. This sequence joins TRBV20-1 and TRBJ1-1; 9 positions match TRBD1. From germline, CDR1 is DFQATT and CDR2 SNEGSKA (reference sequence). The V and J ends lost 5 bases and 4 bases, in that order; junction bases with no gene match: 8. The length of the CDR3 is 14 residues. DNA for the CDR3: TGCAGTGCTCCTTCCGGGACAGGGAGCACTGAAGCTTTCTTT. The encoded protein is CSAPSGTGSTEAFF.

V and J are TRBV6-5 and TRBJ1-6, with a tentative D call TRBD1 (6 bases). Germline V gives CDR1 MNHEY, CDR2 SVGAGI. This CDR3 region has 17 residues. Trimming shortened V by 0 bases and J by 6 bases, and 15 bases separated the two germline ends. The CDR3 here is CASSYSTGAGINSPLHF. CDR3 in DNA: TGTGCCAGCAGTTACTCGACGGGGGCGGGAATTAATTCACCCCTCCACTTT.

V usage is TRBV9 and J usage is TRBJ2-3, with D maybe TRBD2 (6 bases). The germline V gene encodes CDR1 SGDLS and CDR2 YYNGEE. Trimming removed 3 bases at V and 5 bases at J, with 19 bases between. The length of the CDR3 is 16 residues. CDR3 residues: CASSGTREARGDTQYF. CDR3 coding DNA: TGTGCCAGCAGCGGGACAAGGGAGGCCCGAGGAGATACGCAGTATTTT.

The chain recombines TRBV12-3 or TRBV12-4 with TRBJ2-2; TRBD2 aligns across 11 bases. The CDR3 has 16 amino acids. The J segment lost 7 bases and the V segment lost 5 bases, leaving 9 bases of the junction unmatched. CDR3 loop: CASSVSGRAKGGELFF. The CDR3 DNA reads TGTGCCAGCAGTGTTAGCGGGAGGGCCAAGGGCGGGGAGCTGTTTTTT.

The J gene is TRBJ2-7, the V gene TRBV20-1, with 7 bases matching TRBD1. CDR1 DFQATT and CDR2 SNEGSKA come from the germline V gene (reference sequence). The length of the CDR3 is 15 residues. J lost 3 bases, V lost 2 bases, and 10 bases had no gene match. The CDR3 DNA follows: TGCAGTGCTAGACCCGGACAGGCTATTGACTACGAGCAGTACTTC. Translating it yields CSARPGQAIDYEQYF.

The rearrangement links TRBV28 to TRBJ1-1; unclear D gene. Germline CDR1 reads MDHEN; CDR2 reads SYDVKM. The V gene lost 4 bases and the J gene lost 0 bases, with 9 bases spanning the gap. CDR3 size: 14 residues. CDR3: CASSSSQLNTEAFF. The CDR3, as DNA: TGTGCCAGCAGTTCAAGTCAGTTGAACACTGAAGCTTTCTTT.

This clonotype came up many times. The chain has TRBV20-1 and TRBJ2-1; D is possibly TRBD2 (6 bases). The CDR3 length is 14 residues. Trimming stripped 5 bases from V and 4 bases from J, with 15 bases between. Germline V gene data show CDR1 as DFQATT and CDR2 as SNEGSKA (reference sequence). The CDR3 DNA is TGCAGTGCTTCACGGGGTAGCGGATACAATGAGCAGTTCTTC. It is translated as CSASRGSGYNEQFF.

This clonotype was picked up a small number of times. V is TRBV20-1 and J is TRBJ2-1; no reliable D call. The CDR3 has 15 amino acids. CDR1 and CDR2 from the germline V gene are DFQATT and SNEGSKA (reference sequence). V shed 2 bases and J shed 6 bases, with 17 bases lying between them. CDR3 in amino acids: CSARNRYRSLNEQFF. DNA of the CDR3: TGCAGTGCTAGAAATCGTTATCGGAGTCTCAATGAGCAGTTCTTC.

This clonotype showed up just a few times. At one end, the junction sequence differs from germline, possibly due to a read error. The chain has TRBV10-3 and TRBJ1-1; D is unclear. The germline V gene has CDR1 ENHRY and CDR2 SYGVKD. This CDR3 comprises 14 residues. CDR3 nucleotides: TGTGCCATCAGTGAAACAGAATTGAATACTGAAGCTTTCTTT. Translating gives CAISETELNTEAFF.

This clonotype was seen a handful of times. The chain couples TRBV9 to TRBJ2-7; D not resolved. The CDR3 length is 13 residues. Trimming took off 1 base at V and 1 base at J, with 6 bases between the two ends. Per the germline V gene, CDR1 is SGDLS and CDR2 is YYNGEE. The CDR3 loop is CASSVNPSYEQYF. The CDR3 bases are TGTGCCAGCAGCGTAAACCCGTCCTACGAGCAGTACTTC.

There are many counts of this clonotype. As DNA, the CDR3 is TGCAGTGCTAGGCCCCGTAGCGCAGATACGCAGTATTTT. It codes for CSARPRSADTQYF. This chain uses TRBV20-1 with TRBJ2-3, with D perhaps TRBD2 (5 bases). V lost 3 bases and J 4 bases, leaving 11 bases between the germline ends. Germline values: CDR1 DFQATT, CDR2 SNEGSKA (reference sequence). The CDR3 runs 13 residues.

J is TRBJ1-1 and V is TRBV20-1; D gene ambiguous. V was cut by 1 base and J by 1 base, with 13 bases left in between. Germline values: CDR1 DFQATT, CDR2 SNEGSKA (reference sequence). This CDR3 spans 15 amino acids. CDR3 region: CSARVPSSRNTEAFF. CDR3 coding DNA: TGCAGTGCTAGAGTTCCCAGCAGCAGGAACACTGAAGCTTTCTTT.

This sequence joins TRBV28 and TRBJ1-1; unclear D gene. V was trimmed by 3 bases and J by 5 bases, leaving 16 bases between them. The CDR3 runs 15 residues. Germline loops: CDR1 MDHEN, CDR2 SYDVKM. The CDR3 nucleotides read TGTGCCAGCAGTTTGGACCGTATATGGGGAACTGAAGCTTTCTTT. Translating gives CASSLDRIWGTEAFF.

As regards this clonotype: Its ends do not fully match the called genes, so a read error is possible. J is TRBJ2-3 and V is TRBV6-2 or TRBV6-3; possible D gene TRBD1, 7 bases. In germline, CDR1 is MNHEY, CDR2 SVGEGT. The CDR3 contains 14 residues. The CDR3 reads CASYGRTGGDKQDF. DNA of the CDR3: TGTGCAAGCTATGGGAGGACAGGCGGAGATAAGCAGGATTTT.